These T cell receptor beta chains were read from a single sample in a study of cytomegalovirus exposure and HLA in healthy donors. The protocol was immunoSEQ multiplex PCR, while the TCRdb copy is restricted to in-frame clones and leaves out a portion. The sample has 100,000 to 120,000 clones; around 86% are singletons. Sequencing input: PBMCs. The receptors were sampled from a man aged 30 to 45 in good health and CMV-seropositive. CDR3s leave out the opening cysteine and the closing phenylalanine or tryptophan.

ASSIGWSLLGSGQGESYGYT,TRBV27,TRBJ1-2
STLGGNEKLF,TRBV29-1,TRBJ1-4
ASSATPIAQD,TRBV7-9,TRBJ2-5
ASTVGGRGEKLF,TRBV2,TRBJ1-4
ASSLGGAYNEQF,TRBV5-1,TRBJ2-1
ASSATPGLGNSPLH,TRBV5-5,TRBJ1-6
AWSVAGARVEQF,TRBV30,TRBJ2-1
ASSLADRTVTEAF,TRBV7-8,TRBJ1-1
ASSLARTSGFGDTQY,TRBV4-1,TRBJ2-3
SVAGQGTNTEAF,TRBV29-1,TRBJ1-1
ASSLDPGGEQY,TRBV5-6,TRBJ2-7
ASSLEGGTGRVTF,TRBV7-2,TRBJ2-1
ASSENGGRETQY,TRBV10-1,TRBJ2-5
ASSLNRGPGYT,TRBV5-1,TRBJ1-2
ASSTWRGGLEPYT,TRBV19,TRBJ1-2
ASSQLDRGGNNEQF,TRBV4-2,TRBJ2-1
SVASSYNEQF,TRBV29-1,TRBJ2-1
ASSLNWFTGSSYNEQF,TRBV2,TRBJ2-1
ASRRGGGRSGELF,TRBV6-1,TRBJ2-2
ASGPDREWNTEAF,TRBV12-5,TRBJ1-1
ASSPTAGNYGYT,TRBV7-8,TRBJ1-2
ASSILGGEQY,TRBV19,TRBJ2-7